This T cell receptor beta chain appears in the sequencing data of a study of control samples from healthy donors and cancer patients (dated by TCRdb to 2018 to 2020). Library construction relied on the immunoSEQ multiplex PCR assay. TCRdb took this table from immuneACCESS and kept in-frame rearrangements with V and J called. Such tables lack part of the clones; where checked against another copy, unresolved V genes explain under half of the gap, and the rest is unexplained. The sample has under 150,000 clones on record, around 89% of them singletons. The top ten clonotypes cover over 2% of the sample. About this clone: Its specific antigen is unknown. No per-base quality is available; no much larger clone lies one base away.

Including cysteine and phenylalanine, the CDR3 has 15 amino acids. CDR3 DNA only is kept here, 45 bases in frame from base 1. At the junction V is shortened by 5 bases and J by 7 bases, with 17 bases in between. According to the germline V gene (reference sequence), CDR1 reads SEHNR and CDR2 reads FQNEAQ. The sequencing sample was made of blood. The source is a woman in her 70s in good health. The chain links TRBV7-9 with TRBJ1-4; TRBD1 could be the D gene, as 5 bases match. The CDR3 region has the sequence CASSPPGPKGEKLFF. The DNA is TGTGCCAGCAGCCCTCCGGGACCAAAGGGTGAAAAACTGTTTTTT.